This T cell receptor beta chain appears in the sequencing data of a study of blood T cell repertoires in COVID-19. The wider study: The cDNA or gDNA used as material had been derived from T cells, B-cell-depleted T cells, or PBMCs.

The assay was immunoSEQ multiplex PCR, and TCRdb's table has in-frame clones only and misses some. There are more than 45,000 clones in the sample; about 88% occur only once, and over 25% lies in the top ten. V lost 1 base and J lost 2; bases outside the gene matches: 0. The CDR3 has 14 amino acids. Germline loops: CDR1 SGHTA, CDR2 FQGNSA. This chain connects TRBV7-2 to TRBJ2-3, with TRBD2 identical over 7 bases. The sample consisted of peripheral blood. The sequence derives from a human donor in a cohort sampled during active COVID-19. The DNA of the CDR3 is TGTGCCAGCAGCTTAGGACTAGCCACAGATACGCAGTATTTT. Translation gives CASSLGLATDTQYF.